This TCR beta chain came from a study of cytomegalovirus exposure and HLA in healthy donors. The overall study: The Caucasian-associated ancestry cluster contained about four fifths of the approximately 400 genotyped donors.

Of note for this clone: As yet, its antigen is unknown.

Researchers ran the PCR with 60 Vbeta and 13 Jbeta primers. The data were produced by immunoSEQ multiplex PCR, yet TCRdb's version contains in-frame clones alone and is incomplete. The sample lists fewer than 250,000 clones; about 80% were seen once. Germline lookup yields CDR1 LNHDA and CDR2 SQIVND (reference sequence). The CDR3 loop spans 15 amino acids. V was clipped by 7 bases and J by 2 bases, with 15 bases between them. Findings and limits, study-wide: TCR beta V- and J-gene trimming was later associated with a missense DCLRE1C variant. Follow-up analysis seemed to connect common viral pathogens with several of the most significant clusters identified.

Sequenced material: PBMCs. V gene TRBV19 combines with J gene TRBJ1-5; D is undetermined. The sequence came from a man between 35 and 55 years old in good health and CMV-seronegative. CDR3 coding DNA: TGTGCCAGTAAATCGCTTTGGGGAGGCAATCAGCCCCAGCATTTT. It is translated as CASKSLWGGNQPQHF.